This T cell receptor (beta chain) was sequenced for a study of vaccination and CD4 T cells after COVID-19. The treatment is: roughly 10-day PBMC culture with coronavirus spike peptide pools or control peptides (ViraFEST assay). The CDR3 contains 15 residues. The Oncomine TCR Beta short-read assay was what sequenced the DNA obtained from cultured CD4+ T cells. TCRdb ran MiXCR on the PCR reads and lists one entry per CDR3 protein. The table records several thousand distinct CDR3 sequences, around 20% of them present only once. About this clonotype: Its specificity is not known.

This receptor was identified in a human donor who had recovered from COVID-19. The specimen was CD4+ T cells from blood, cultured in vitro. The J gene is TRBJ2-1, the V gene TRBV21-1; no check of the table's D call, TRBD1, against the DNA was made. TRBV21-1 has pseudogene status. CDR3 nucleotides: TGTGCCAGCAGCAAAGGGGACAACTCCTACAATGAGCAGTTCTTC. Encoded protein: CASSKGDNSYNEQFF.